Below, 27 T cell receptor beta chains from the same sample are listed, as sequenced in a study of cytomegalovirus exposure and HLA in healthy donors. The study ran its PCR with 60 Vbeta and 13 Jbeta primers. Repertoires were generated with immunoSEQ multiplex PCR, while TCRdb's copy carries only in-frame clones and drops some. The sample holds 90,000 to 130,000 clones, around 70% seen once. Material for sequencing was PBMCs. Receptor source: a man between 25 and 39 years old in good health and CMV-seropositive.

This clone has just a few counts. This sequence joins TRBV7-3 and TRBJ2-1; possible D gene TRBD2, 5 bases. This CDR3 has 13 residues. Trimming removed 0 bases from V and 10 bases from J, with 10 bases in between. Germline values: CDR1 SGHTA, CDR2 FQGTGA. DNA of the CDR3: TGTGCCAGCAGCTTAACAGGACGAGGGGAGCAGTTCTTC. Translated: CASSLTGRGEQFF.

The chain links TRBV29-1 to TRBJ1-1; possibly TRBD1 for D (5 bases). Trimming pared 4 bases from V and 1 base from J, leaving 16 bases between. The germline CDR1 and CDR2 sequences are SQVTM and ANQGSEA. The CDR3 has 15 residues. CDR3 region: CSVVETGGGNTEAFF. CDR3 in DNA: TGCAGCGTTGTTGAGACCGGGGGTGGGAACACTGAAGCTTTCTTT. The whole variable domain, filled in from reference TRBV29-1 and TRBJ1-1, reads SAVISQKPSRDICQRGTSLTIQCQVDSQVTMMFWYRQQPGQSLTLIATANQGSEATYESGFVIDKFPISRPNLTFSTLTVSNMSPEDSSIYLCSVVETGGGNTEAFFGQGTRLTVV.

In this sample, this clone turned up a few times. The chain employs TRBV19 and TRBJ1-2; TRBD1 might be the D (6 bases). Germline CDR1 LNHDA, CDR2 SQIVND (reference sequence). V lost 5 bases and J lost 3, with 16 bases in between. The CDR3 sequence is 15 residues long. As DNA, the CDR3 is TGTGCCAGTAGTTTACCGGGACACCCAGACTATGGCTACACCTTC. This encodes CASSLPGHPDYGYTF.

CDR3 sequence: CASSTGQGETGELFF. CDR3 nucleotide sequence: TGTGCCAGTAGTACGGGACAGGGAGAGACCGGGGAGCTGTTTTTT. J is TRBJ2-2 and V is TRBV19; 9 nucleotides match TRBD1. CDR1 LNHDA and CDR2 SQIVND come from the germline V gene (reference sequence). V lost 4 bases to trimming and J lost 5 bases; unmatched junction nucleotides: 5. The CDR3 runs 15 residues.

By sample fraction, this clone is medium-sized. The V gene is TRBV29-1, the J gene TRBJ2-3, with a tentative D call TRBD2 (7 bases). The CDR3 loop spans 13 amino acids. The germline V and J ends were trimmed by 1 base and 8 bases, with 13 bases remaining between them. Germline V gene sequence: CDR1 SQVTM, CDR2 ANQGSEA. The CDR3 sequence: CSVEVGGAGTQYF. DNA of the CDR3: TGCAGCGTTGAAGTAGGGGGGGCTGGTACGCAGTATTTT.

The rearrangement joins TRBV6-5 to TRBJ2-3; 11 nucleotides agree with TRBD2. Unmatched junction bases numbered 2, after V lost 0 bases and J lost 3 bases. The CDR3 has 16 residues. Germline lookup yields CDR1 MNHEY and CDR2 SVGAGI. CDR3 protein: CASSYSSGGVTDTQYF. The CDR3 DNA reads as TGTGCCAGCAGTTACTCTAGCGGGGGGGTAACAGATACGCAGTATTTT.

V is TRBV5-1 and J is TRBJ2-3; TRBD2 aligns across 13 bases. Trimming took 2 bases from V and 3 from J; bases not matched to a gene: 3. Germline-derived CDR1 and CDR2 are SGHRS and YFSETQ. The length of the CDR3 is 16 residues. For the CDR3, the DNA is TGCGCCAGCAGCTTAAGACTAGCGGGGGGAACAGATACGCAGTATTTT. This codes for CASSLRLAGGTDTQYF.

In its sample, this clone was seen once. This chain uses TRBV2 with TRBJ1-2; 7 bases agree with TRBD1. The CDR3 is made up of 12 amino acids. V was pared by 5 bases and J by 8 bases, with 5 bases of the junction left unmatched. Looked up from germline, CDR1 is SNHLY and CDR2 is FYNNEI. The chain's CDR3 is CASSYTGAGYTF. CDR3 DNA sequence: TGTGCCAGCAGTTACACAGGGGCGGGCTACACCTTC.

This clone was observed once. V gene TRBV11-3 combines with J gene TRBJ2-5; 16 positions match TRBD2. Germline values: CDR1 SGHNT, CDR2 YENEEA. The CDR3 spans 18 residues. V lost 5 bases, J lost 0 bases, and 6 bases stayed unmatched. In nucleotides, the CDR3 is TGTGCCAGCAGCCCGGGGACTAGCGGGGGGGCCTACCAAGAGACCCAGTACTTC. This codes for CASSPGTSGGAYQETQYF.

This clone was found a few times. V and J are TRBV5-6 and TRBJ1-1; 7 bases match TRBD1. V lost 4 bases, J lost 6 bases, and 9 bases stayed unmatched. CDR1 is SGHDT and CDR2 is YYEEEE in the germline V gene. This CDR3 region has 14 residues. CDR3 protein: CASSKSGGGPEAFF. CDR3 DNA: TGTGCCAGCAGCAAATCAGGGGGAGGCCCTGAAGCTTTCTTT.

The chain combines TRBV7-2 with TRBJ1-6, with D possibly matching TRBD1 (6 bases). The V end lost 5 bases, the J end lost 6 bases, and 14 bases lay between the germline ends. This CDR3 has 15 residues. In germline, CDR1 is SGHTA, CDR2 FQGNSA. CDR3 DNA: TGTGCCAGCAGCGACCAAACAGGGTCTAATTCACCCCTCCACTTT. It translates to CASSDQTGSNSPLHF.

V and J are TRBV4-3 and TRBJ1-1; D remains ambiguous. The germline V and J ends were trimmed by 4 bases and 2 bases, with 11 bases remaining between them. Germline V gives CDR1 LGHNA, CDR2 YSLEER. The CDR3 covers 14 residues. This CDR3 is CASSPSRFNTEAFF. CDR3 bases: TGCGCCAGCAGCCCCTCCCGGTTCAACACTGAAGCTTTCTTT.

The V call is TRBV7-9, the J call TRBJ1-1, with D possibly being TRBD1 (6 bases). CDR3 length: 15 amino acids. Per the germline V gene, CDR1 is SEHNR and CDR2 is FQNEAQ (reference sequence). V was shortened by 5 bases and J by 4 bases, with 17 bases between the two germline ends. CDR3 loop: CASSPRAQGGTEAFF. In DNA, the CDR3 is TGTGCCAGCAGCCCAAGGGCACAGGGCGGCACTGAAGCTTTCTTT.

The CDR3, as DNA: TGCGCCAGCAGCTCCTCACTAGCGGGGGGGGAAGAGACCCAGTACTTC. Translation gives CASSSSLAGGEETQYF. The rearrangement uses TRBV5-1 and TRBJ2-5; 13 nucleotides align to TRBD2. Per the germline V gene, CDR1 is SGHRS and CDR2 is YFSETQ. This CDR3 has 16 residues. Trimming at V came to 3 bases and at J to 3 bases, leaving 5 bases not matched to a gene.

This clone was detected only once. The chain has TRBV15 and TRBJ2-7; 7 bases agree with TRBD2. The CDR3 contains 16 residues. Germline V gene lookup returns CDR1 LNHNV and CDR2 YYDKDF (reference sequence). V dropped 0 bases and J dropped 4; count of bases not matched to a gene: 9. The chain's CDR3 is CATSRDRGGMGYEQYF. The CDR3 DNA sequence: TGTGCCACCAGCAGAGATCGGGGAGGGATGGGATACGAGCAGTACTTC.

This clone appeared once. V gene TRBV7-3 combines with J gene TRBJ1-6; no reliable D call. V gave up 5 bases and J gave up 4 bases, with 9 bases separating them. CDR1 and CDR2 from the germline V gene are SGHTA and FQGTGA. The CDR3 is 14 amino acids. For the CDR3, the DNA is TGTGCCAGCAGCAAACAGCCGTATAATTCACCCCTCCACTTT. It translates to CASSKQPYNSPLHF. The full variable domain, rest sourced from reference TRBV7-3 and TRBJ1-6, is GAGVSQTPSNKVTEKGKYVELRCDPISGHTALYWYRQSLGQGPEFLIYFQGTGAADDSGLPNDRFFAVRPEGSVSTLKIQRTERGDSAVYLCASSKQPYNSPLHFGNGTRLTVT.

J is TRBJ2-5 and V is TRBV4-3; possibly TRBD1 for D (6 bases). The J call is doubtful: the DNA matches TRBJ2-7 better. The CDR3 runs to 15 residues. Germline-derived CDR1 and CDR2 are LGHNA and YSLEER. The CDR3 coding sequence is TGCGCCAGCAGCCAAGAGGCTACAGGGCTGCGCGAGCAGTACTTC. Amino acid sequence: CASSQEATGLREQYF.

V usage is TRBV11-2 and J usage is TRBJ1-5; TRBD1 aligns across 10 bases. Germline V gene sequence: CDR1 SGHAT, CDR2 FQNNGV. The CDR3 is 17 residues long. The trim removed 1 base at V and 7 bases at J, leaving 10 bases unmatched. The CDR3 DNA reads TGTGCCAGCAGCTTAGGGCTCGGACAGGGGGTACCCCAGCCCCAGCATTTT. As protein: CASSLGLGQGVPQPQHF.

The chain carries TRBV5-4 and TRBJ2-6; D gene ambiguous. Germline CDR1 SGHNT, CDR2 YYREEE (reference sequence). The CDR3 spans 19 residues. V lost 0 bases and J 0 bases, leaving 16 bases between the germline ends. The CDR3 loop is CASSLDVLRRRSGANVLTF. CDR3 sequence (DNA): TGTGCCAGCAGCTTGGACGTTCTTCGGAGACGCTCTGGGGCCAACGTCCTGACTTTC.

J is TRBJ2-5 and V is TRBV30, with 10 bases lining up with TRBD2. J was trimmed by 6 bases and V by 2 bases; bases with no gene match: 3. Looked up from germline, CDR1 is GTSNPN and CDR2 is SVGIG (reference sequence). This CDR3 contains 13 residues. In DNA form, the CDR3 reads TGTGCCTGGAGTTCTAGCGGGGGAAAGACCCAGTACTTC. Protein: CAWSSSGGKTQYF.

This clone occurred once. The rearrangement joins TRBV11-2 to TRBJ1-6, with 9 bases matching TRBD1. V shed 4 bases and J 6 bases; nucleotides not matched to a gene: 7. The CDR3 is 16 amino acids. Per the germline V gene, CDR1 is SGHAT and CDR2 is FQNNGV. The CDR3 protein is CASSYGQGIGNSPLHF. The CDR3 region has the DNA TGTGCCAGCAGCTACGGACAGGGGATCGGTAATTCACCCCTCCACTTT.

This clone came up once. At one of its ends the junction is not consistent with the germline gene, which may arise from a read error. CDR3 region: CSSSEGGLVQKLFF. The CDR3 DNA reads TGTTCCAGCAGCGAAGGAGGGCTGGTGCAAAAACTGTTTTTT. The chain carries TRBV7-9 and TRBJ1-4; D uncertain. Germline assignment: CDR1 SEHNR and CDR2 FQNEAQ (reference sequence). The CDR3 extends over 14 amino acids.

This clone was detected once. The CDR3 sequence: CASSLNGNADTQYF. Here the CDR3 DNA reads TGTGCCAGCAGTTTAAACGGGAATGCAGATACGCAGTATTTT. The J gene is TRBJ2-3, the V gene TRBV27; tentative D call: TRBD2 (5 bases). With 2 bases removed from V and 4 bases from J, the gap between germline ends came to 10 bases. Germline values: CDR1 MNHEY, CDR2 SMNVEV (reference sequence). The CDR3 length is 14 residues.

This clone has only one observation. CDR3 sequence reads: CASSSMSGGNTIYF. CDR3 sequence (DNA): TGTGCCAGCAGCTCGATGAGCGGTGGAAACACCATATATTTT. V and J are TRBV7-2 and TRBJ1-3; D is unclear. The CDR3 loop spans 14 amino acids. Germline loops: CDR1 SGHTA, CDR2 FQGNSA. V lost 4 bases, J lost 3 bases, and 10 bases lay in between.

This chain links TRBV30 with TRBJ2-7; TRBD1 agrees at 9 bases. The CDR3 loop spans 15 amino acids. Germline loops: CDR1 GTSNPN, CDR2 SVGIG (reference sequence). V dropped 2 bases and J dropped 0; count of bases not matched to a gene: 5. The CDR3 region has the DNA TGTGCCTGGAGTTACGGGACAGGGATCTCCTACGAGCAGTACTTC. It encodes CAWSYGTGISYEQYF. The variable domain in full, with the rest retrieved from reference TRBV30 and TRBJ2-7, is SQTIHQWPATLVQPVGSPLSLECTVEGTSNPNLYWYRQAAGRGLQLLFYSVGIGQISSEVPQNLSASRPQDRQFILSSKKLLLSDSGFYLCAWSYGTGISYEQYFGPGTRLTVT.

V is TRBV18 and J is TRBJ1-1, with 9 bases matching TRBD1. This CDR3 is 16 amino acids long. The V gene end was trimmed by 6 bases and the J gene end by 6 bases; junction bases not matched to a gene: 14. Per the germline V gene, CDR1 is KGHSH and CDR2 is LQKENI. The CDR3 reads CASSRGTGIGGAEAFF. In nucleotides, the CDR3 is TGTGCCAGCTCCCGAGGGACAGGGATTGGAGGCGCTGAAGCTTTCTTT. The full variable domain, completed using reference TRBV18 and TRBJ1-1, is NAGVMQNPRHLVRRRGQEARLRCSPMKGHSHVYWYRQLPEEGLKFMVYLQKENIIDESGMPKERFSAEFPKEGPSILRIQQVVRGDSAAYFCASSRGTGIGGAEAFFGQGTRLTVV.

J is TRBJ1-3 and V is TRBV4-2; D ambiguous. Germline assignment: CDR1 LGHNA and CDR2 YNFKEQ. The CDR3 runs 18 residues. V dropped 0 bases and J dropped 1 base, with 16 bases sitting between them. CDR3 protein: CASSQESRESASGNTIYF. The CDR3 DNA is TGTGCCAGCAGCCAAGAGTCGAGGGAATCGGCTTCTGGAAACACCATATATTTT.